This T cell receptor beta chain was captured in a study of T-cell reconstitution after alpha-beta-depleted transplantation in children. Unique molecular identifiers were incorporated when the TCRbeta library was constructed. TCRdb independently ran MiXCR on the PCR reads; one entry per CDR3 protein. The repertoire holds about 540,000 distinct CDR3 sequences, more than 20% seen once, with 35% to 40% in the top ten. This CDR3 is built from 14 residues. Germline V gene lookup returns CDR1 DFQATT and CDR2 SNEGSKA (reference sequence). The germline V and J ends were trimmed by 3 bases and 0 bases, with 11 bases remaining between them.

This sequence was found in a boy in the first two years of life with Wiskott-Aldrich syndrome, due to receive a stem cell transplant. The chain links TRBV20-1 to TRBJ2-5; weak D call: TRBD2 (6 bases). The source material was PBMCs, sampled before TCRalphabeta/CD19-depleted stem cell transplant. The CDR3 DNA reads as TGCAGTGCTAGCGGGACGGGAGACCAAGAGACCCAGTACTTC. This gives the protein CSASGTGDQETQYF.